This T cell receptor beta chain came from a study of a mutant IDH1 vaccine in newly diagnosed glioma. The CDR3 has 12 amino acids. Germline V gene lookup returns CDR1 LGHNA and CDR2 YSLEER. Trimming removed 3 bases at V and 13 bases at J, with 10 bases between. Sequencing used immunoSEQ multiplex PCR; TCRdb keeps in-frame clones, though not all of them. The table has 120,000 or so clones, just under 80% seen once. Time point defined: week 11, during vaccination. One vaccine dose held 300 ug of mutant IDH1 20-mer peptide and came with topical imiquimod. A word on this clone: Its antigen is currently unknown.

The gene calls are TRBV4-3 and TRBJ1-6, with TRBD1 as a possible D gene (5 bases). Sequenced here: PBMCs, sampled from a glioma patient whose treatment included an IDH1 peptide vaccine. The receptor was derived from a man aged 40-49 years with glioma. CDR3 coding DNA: TGCGCCAGCAGCCAGGGGGGTGGGCCCCTCCACTTT. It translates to CASSQGGGPLHF.